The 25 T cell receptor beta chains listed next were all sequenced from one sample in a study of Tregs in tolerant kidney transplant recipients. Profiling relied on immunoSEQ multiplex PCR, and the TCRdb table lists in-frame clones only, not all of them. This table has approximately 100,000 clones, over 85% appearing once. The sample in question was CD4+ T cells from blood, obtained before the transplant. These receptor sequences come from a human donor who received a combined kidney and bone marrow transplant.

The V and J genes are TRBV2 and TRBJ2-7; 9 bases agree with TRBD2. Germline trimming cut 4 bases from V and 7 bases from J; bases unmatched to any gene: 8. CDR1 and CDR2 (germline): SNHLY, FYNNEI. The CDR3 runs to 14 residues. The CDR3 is CASSGASGIGEQYF. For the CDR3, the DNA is TGTGCCAGCAGTGGGGCTAGCGGGATAGGTGAGCAGTACTTC. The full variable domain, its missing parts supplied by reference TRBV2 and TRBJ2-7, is EPEVTQTPSHQVTQMGQEVILRCVPISNHLYFYWYRQILGQKVEFLVSFYNNEISEKSEIFDDQFSVERPDGSNFTLKIRSTKLEDSAMYFCASSGASGIGEQYFGPGTRLTVT.

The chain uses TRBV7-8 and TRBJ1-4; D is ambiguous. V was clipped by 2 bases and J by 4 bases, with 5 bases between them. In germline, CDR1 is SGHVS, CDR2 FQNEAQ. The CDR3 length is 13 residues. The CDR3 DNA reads TGTGCCAGCAGCTTACAGATTAATGAAAAACTGTTTTTT. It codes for CASSLQINEKLFF.

DNA of the CDR3: TGCGCCAGCAGCCGAGAAATGGGTGACTTAGGCAACGTCCTGACTTTC. It yields the protein CASSREMGDLGNVLTF. The J gene is TRBJ2-6, the V gene TRBV4-3; the D is unclear. The CDR3 has 16 amino acids. CDR1 and CDR2 from the germline V gene are LGHNA and YSLEER. V shed 4 bases and J shed 9 bases, with 19 bases lying between them.

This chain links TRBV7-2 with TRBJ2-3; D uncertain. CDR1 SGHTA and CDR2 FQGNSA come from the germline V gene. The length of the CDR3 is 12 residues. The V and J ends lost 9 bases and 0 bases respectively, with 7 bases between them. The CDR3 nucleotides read TGTGCCAGTTCAGCGAGCACAGATACGCAGTATTTT. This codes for CASSASTDTQYF.

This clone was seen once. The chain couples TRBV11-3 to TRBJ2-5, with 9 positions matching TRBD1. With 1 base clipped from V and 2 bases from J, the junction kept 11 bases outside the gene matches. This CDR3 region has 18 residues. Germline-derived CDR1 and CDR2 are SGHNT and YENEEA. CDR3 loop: CASSLGWVGTGRQETQYF. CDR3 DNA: TGTGCCAGCAGCTTAGGGTGGGTAGGGACAGGGAGGCAAGAGACCCAGTACTTC.

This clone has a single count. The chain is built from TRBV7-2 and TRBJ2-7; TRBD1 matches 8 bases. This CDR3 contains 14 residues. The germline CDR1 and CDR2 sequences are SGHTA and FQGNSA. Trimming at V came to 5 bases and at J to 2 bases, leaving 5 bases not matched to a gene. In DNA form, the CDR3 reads TGTGCCAGCAGCCCAACAGGGGGTCCCTACGAGCAGTACTTC. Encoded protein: CASSPTGGPYEQYF.

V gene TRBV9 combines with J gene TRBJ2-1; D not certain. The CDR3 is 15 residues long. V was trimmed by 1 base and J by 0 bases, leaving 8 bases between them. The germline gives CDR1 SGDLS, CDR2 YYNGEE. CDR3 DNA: TGTGCCAGCAGCGTACTACAGAGCTCCTACAATGAGCAGTTCTTC. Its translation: CASSVLQSSYNEQFF.

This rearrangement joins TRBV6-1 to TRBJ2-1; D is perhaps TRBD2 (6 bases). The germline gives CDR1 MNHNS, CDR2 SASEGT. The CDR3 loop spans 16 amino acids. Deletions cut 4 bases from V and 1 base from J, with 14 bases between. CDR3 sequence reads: CASSVARRGSYNEQFF. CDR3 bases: TGTGCCAGCAGTGTAGCTCGACGGGGGTCCTACAATGAGCAGTTCTTC.

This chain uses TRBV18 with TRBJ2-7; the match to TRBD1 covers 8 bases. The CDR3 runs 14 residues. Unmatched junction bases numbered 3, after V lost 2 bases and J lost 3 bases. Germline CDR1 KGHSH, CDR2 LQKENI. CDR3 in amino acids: CASSPNRGDYEQYF. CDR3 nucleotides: TGTGCCAGCTCACCAAACAGGGGGGACTACGAGCAGTACTTC.

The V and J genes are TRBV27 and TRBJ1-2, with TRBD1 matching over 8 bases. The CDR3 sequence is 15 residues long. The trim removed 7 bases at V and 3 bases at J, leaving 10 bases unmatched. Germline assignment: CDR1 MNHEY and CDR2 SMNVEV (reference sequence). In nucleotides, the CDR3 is TGTGCCAGCACGCGACAGGGGACGGGTGACTATGGCTACACCTTC. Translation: CASTRQGTGDYGYTF.

CDR3 sequence reads: CASSPGLAGTGEQYF. The CDR3 region has the DNA TGTGCCAGCAGTCCGGGACTAGCGGGAACGGGCGAGCAGTACTTC. The chain combines TRBV6-4 with TRBJ2-7; 13 nucleotides line up with TRBD2. The CDR3 is 15 amino acids. Germline V gene sequence: CDR1 MRHNA, CDR2 SNTAGT. V dropped 5 bases and J dropped 6; count of bases not matched to a gene: 7.

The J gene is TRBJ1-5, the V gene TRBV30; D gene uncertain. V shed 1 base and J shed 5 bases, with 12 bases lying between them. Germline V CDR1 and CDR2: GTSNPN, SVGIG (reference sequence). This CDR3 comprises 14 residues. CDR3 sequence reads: CAWSGNPGDQPQHF. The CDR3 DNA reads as TGTGCCTGGAGTGGAAACCCCGGGGATCAGCCCCAGCATTTT.

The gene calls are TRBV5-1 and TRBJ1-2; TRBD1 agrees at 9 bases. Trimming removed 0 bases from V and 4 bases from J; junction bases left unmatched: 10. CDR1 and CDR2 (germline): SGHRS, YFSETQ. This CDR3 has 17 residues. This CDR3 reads CASSLAGQGISVYGYTF. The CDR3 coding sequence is TGCGCCAGCAGCTTGGCAGGACAGGGGATATCCGTCTATGGCTACACCTTC.

The CDR3 region is CASSQVGSNTGELFF. Here the CDR3 DNA reads TGCGCCAGCAGCCAAGTCGGGTCGAACACCGGGGAGCTGTTTTTT. The rearrangement links TRBV4-3 to TRBJ2-2; D not certain. CDR3 length: 15 residues. V was cut by 1 base and J by 0 bases, with 6 bases left in between. Per germline, CDR1 LGHNA and CDR2 YSLEER.

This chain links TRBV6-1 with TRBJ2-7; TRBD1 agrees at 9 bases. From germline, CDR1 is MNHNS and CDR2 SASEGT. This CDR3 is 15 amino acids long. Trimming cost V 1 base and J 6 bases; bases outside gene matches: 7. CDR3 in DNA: TGTGCCAGCAGTGAAGTCCCCCTGACAGGGGGCGAGCAGTACTTC. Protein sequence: CASSEVPLTGGEQYF.

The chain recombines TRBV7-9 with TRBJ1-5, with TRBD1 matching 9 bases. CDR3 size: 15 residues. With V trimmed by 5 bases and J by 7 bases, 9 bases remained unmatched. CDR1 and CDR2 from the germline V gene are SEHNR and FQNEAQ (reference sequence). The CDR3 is CASSPGTGFLQPQHF. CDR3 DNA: TGTGCCAGCAGCCCCGGGACAGGGTTCTTACAGCCCCAGCATTTT.

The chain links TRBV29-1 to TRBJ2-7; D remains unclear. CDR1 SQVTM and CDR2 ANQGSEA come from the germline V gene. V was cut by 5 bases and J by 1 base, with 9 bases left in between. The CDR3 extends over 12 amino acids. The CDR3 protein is CSVQVLSYEQYF. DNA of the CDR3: TGCAGCGTTCAGGTCCTATCCTACGAGCAGTACTTC.

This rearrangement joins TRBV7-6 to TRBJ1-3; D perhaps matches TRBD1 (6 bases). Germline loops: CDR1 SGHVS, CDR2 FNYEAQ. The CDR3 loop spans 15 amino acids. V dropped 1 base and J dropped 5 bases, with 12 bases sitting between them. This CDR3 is CASSLDTGRRNTIYF. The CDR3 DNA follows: TGTGCCAGCAGCTTAGACACAGGGAGAAGAAACACCATATATTTT. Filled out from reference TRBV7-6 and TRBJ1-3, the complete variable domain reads GAGVSQSPRYKVTKRGQDVALRCDPISGHVSLYWYRQALGQGPEFLTYFNYEAQQDKSGLPNDRFSAERPEGSISTLTIQRTEQRDSAMYRCASSLDTGRRNTIYFGEGSWLTVV.

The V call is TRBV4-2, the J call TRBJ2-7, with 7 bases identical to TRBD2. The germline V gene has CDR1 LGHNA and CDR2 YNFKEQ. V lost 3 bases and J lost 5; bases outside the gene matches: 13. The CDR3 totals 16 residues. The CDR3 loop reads CASSQDPGLRNHEQYF. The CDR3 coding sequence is TGTGCCAGCAGCCAGGATCCGGGACTAAGGAATCACGAGCAGTACTTC.

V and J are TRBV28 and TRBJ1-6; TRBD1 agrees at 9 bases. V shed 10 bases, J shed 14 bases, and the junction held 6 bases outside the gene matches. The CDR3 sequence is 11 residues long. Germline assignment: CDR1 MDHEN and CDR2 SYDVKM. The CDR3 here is CATGQGRALHF. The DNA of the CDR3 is TGTGCCACCGGACAGGGGAGGGCCCTCCACTTT.

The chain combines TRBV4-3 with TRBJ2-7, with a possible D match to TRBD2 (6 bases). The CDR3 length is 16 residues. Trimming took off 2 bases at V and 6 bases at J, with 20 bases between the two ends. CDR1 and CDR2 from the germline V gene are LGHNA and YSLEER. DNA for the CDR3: TGCGCCAGCAGCCAACAACTTACGGGGGTCCGCGGCGAGCAGTACTTC. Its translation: CASSQQLTGVRGEQYF.

The CDR3, as DNA: TGTGCCTGGAGCGCCAGAGACAGAGACACCGGGGAGCTGTTTTTT. Its protein is CAWSARDRDTGELFF. The chain recombines TRBV30 with TRBJ2-2; maybe TRBD1 (5 bases). The CDR3 extends over 15 amino acids. The V end lost 3 bases, the J end lost 3 bases, and 14 bases lay between the germline ends. From germline, CDR1 is GTSNPN and CDR2 SVGIG (reference sequence).

CDR3 coding DNA: TGCGCCAGCAGCCATCTAGCGGGAGGGCCAGAGACCCAGTACTTC. This codes for CASSHLAGGPETQYF. J is TRBJ2-5 and V is TRBV4-1; 12 bases map to TRBD2. Germline V gene data show CDR1 as MGHRA and CDR2 as YSYEKL. The CDR3 consists of 15 residues. The trim removed 3 bases at V and 4 bases at J, leaving 3 bases unmatched.

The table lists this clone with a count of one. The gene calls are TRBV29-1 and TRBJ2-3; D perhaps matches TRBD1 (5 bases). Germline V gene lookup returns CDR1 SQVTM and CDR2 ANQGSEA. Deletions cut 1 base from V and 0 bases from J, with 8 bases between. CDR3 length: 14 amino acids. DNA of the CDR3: TGCAGCGTTGAAGGGGCAGGGAGCACAGATACGCAGTATTTT. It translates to CSVEGAGSTDTQYF.

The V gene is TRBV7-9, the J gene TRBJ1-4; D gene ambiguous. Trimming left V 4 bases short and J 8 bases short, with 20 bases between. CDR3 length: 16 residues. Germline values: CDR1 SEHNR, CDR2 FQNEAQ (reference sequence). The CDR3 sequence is CASSSSREYPREKLFF. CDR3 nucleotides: TGTGCCAGCAGCTCCTCCAGAGAGTATCCTAGGGAAAAACTGTTTTTT.